The 27 T cell receptor beta chains below were found in one sample sequenced in a study of T cell responses to AZD1222 COVID-19 vaccine. Profiled with immunoSEQ multiplex PCR; TCRdb holds only in-frame clones, not every one. The table lists 250,000 to 300,000 clones, approximately 94% of them singletons, with about 0.5% in the top ten. Source: peripheral blood, taken 28 days after the second AZD1222 dose. The receptors derive from an adult who received the AZD1222 COVID-19 vaccine.

This chain links TRBV20-1 with TRBJ2-7; the D gene is possibly TRBD2 (5 bases). Germline V lookup: CDR1 DFQATT, CDR2 SNEGSKA (reference sequence). CDR3 length: 15 amino acids. Trimming took 4 bases from V and 2 from J, leaving 18 bases between them. CDR3 amino acids: CSAIDRVGITYEQYF. CDR3 in DNA: TGCAGTGCTATTGATCGTGTCGGGATCACCTACGAGCAGTACTTC.

The V and J genes are TRBV4-3 and TRBJ1-2, with D unclear. The V gene's germline CDR1 is LGHNA and CDR2 YSLEER. This CDR3 contains 13 residues. The germline V and J ends were trimmed by 0 bases and 8 bases, with 10 bases remaining between them. The chain's CDR3 is CASSQERRWGYTF. DNA of the CDR3: TGCGCCAGCAGCCAAGAGAGGCGGTGGGGCTACACCTTC.

The CDR3 sequence: CASSYSSSYEQYF. CDR3 sequence (DNA): TGTGCCAGCAGTTACTCGTCCAGCTACGAGCAGTACTTC. The J gene is TRBJ2-7, the V gene TRBV6-5; D is unresolved. V lost 0 bases and J 3 bases, leaving 6 bases between the germline ends. CDR3 length equals 13 residues. In germline, CDR1 is MNHEY, CDR2 SVGAGI.

This clone was detected only once. The genes are TRBV30 and TRBJ1-5, with 8 bases lining up with TRBD1. The CDR3 is made up of 13 amino acids. Unmatched junction bases numbered 3, after V lost 3 bases and J lost 5 bases. CDR1 GTSNPN and CDR2 SVGIG come from the germline V gene (reference sequence). As DNA, the CDR3 is TGTGCCTGGAGGGACAGGGCAGATCAGCCCCAGCATTTT. It encodes CAWRDRADQPQHF.

The V and J genes are TRBV6-5 and TRBJ2-5; D perhaps matches TRBD2 (5 bases). Deletions cut 8 bases from V and 2 bases from J, with 12 bases between. Germline lookup yields CDR1 MNHEY and CDR2 SVGAGI. The CDR3 runs 13 residues. CDR3 amino acids: CASRPAVQETQYF. The CDR3 nucleotides read TGTGCCAGCCGACCAGCGGTACAAGAGACCCAGTACTTC.

The chain employs TRBV2 and TRBJ2-7, with D maybe TRBD1 (5 bases). Per the germline V gene, CDR1 is SNHLY and CDR2 is FYNNEI. Trimming left V 7 bases short and J 7 bases short, with 11 bases between. The CDR3 covers 11 residues. CDR3 amino acids: CASTDKGEQYF. CDR3 nucleotides: TGTGCCAGCACGGACAAGGGAGAGCAGTACTTC.

Points on this clone: Other DNA sequences of this sample code for an identical CDR3. The chain employs TRBV20-1 and TRBJ2-1; D uncertain. The V end lost 6 bases, the J end lost 3 bases, and 6 bases lay between the germline ends. Germline V gene data show CDR1 as DFQATT and CDR2 as SNEGSKA (reference sequence). The CDR3 runs to 11 residues. CDR3 protein: CSARDYNEQFF. CDR3 nucleotide sequence: TGCAGTGCCCGCGACTACAATGAGCAGTTCTTC.

This rearrangement joins TRBV25-1 to TRBJ2-7; TRBD1 is a possible D gene (5 bases). Germline V gives CDR1 MGHDK, CDR2 SYGVNS. Trimming removed 3 bases at V and 9 bases at J, with 21 bases between. The CDR3 is 15 residues long. The CDR3 nucleotides are TGTGCCAGCAGTGACCACAGGAATTTCCGGACCGGGCAGTACTTC. Its translation: CASSDHRNFRTGQYF.

The chain couples TRBV3-1 (or the pseudogene TRBV3-2) to TRBJ2-1; 8 bases agree with TRBD2. The CDR3 runs 17 residues. V was pared by 1 base and J by 1 base, with 6 bases of the junction left unmatched. Germline V lookup: CDR1 LGHDT, CDR2 YNNKEL (reference sequence). The CDR3 sequence: CASSQGGSGKSYNEQFF. The CDR3 coding sequence is TGTGCCAGCAGCCAAGGAGGTAGCGGGAAATCCTACAATGAGCAGTTCTTC.

The chain is built from TRBV5-4 and TRBJ1-1; D unresolved. The V gene lost 4 bases and the J gene lost 5 bases, with 18 bases spanning the gap. This CDR3 spans 15 amino acids. CDR1 SGHNT and CDR2 YYREEE come from the germline V gene (reference sequence). In DNA, the CDR3 is TGTGCCAGCAGCCCCGCAGGCCTTCGGGGTACTGAAGCTTTCTTT. Protein: CASSPAGLRGTEAFF.

The chain is built from TRBV5-4 and TRBJ1-2; TRBD1 matches at 8 bases. The germline gives CDR1 SGHNT, CDR2 YYREEE (reference sequence). Losses at the gene ends were 3 bases for V and 3 bases for J; bases not matched to a gene: 10. The CDR3 has 16 amino acids. The CDR3 is CASSSNSQGADYGYTF. The CDR3, as DNA: TGTGCCAGCAGCTCCAACAGCCAGGGGGCAGACTATGGCTACACCTTC.

The rearrangement links TRBV7-3 to TRBJ2-2, with D tentatively TRBD1 or TRBD2 (6 bases each). This CDR3 region has 16 residues. CDR1 and CDR2 from the germline V gene are SGHTA and FQGTGA. Trimming stripped 7 bases from V and 2 bases from J, with 17 bases between. CDR3 residues: CASTSQGGTNTGELFF. DNA of the CDR3: TGTGCCAGCACCTCCCAAGGGGGGACTAACACCGGGGAGCTGTTTTTT.

Only one count was recorded for this clone. The chain links TRBV7-3 to TRBJ2-2; weak D call: TRBD1 (6 bases). Per the germline V gene, CDR1 is SGHTA and CDR2 is FQGTGA. The CDR3 covers 17 residues. Trimming removed 8 bases at V and 0 bases at J, with 19 bases between. CDR3 amino acids: CASATSGTPANTGELFF. In DNA, the CDR3 is TGTGCCAGCGCTACTTCCGGGACACCCGCGAACACCGGGGAGCTGTTTTTT.

The chain is built from TRBV2 and TRBJ2-7, with D possibly being TRBD1 or TRBD2 (5 bases each). The germline V and J ends were trimmed by 0 bases and 11 bases, with 14 bases remaining between them. Germline V CDR1 and CDR2: SNHLY, FYNNEI. The CDR3 spans 13 residues. The CDR3 spells CASSEAGTSREYF. CDR3 nucleotides: TGTGCCAGCAGTGAAGCTGGGACGTCTAGGGAGTACTTC.

The chain is built from TRBV6-6 and TRBJ2-3; the D gene is possibly TRBD2 (6 bases). V was trimmed by 11 bases and J by 1 base, leaving 13 bases between them. CDR1 MNHNY and CDR2 SVGAGI come from the germline V gene (reference sequence). This CDR3 comprises 13 residues. In DNA, the CDR3 is TGTGCCGGCTCCGGCGGGGGCACAGATACGCAGTATTTT. Its protein product is CAGSGGGTDTQYF.

The chain joins TRBV5-1 to TRBJ2-1, with 8 nucleotides matching TRBD2. The CDR3 runs to 16 residues. Trimming took 0 bases from V and 4 from J; bases not matched to a gene: 6. Germline CDR1 and CDR2: SGHRS and YFSETQ. The CDR3 protein is CASSLGAGGRYNEQFF. CDR3 nucleotide sequence: TGCGCCAGCAGCTTGGGGGCGGGAGGACGATACAATGAGCAGTTCTTC.

This clone was observed a few times. This rearrangement joins TRBV7-2 to TRBJ1-2; TRBD1 matches at 7 bases. Losses at the gene ends were 4 bases for V and 4 bases for J; bases not matched to a gene: 15. The CDR3 has 17 amino acids. From germline, CDR1 is SGHTA and CDR2 FQGNSA. The DNA for the CDR3 is TGTGCCAGCAGCTCCGAGTGGGGTGGTGGGGACAGCTATGGCTACACCTTC. Its protein is CASSSEWGGGDSYGYTF.

The chain couples TRBV30 to TRBJ2-7; D is unresolved. The ends were cut back, 2 bases at V and 2 bases at J, with 13 bases in the middle. The germline gives CDR1 GTSNPN, CDR2 SVGIG (reference sequence). The CDR3 consists of 14 residues. In nucleotides, the CDR3 is TGTGCCTGGAGTTATGGAGACCGGGCCTACGAGCAGTACTTC. It codes for CAWSYGDRAYEQYF.

The genes are TRBV19 and TRBJ1-2; weak D call: TRBD1 (5 bases). Trimming removed 5 bases from V and 5 bases from J, with 12 bases in between. This CDR3 has 13 amino acids. Germline V gene data show CDR1 as LNHDA and CDR2 as SQIVND (reference sequence). The CDR3 loop reads CASSLGQGYGYTF. In DNA, the CDR3 is TGTGCCAGTAGTCTGGGGCAGGGTTATGGCTACACCTTC.

The J gene is TRBJ1-1, the V gene TRBV9; D might be TRBD1 (5 bases). The V gene lost 0 bases and the J gene lost 2 bases, with 11 bases spanning the gap. The CDR3 covers 15 residues. Germline CDR1 and CDR2: SGDLS and YYNGEE. Here the CDR3 DNA reads TGTGCCAGCAGCGTAGAAAACAGGTCTAACACTGAAGCTTTCTTT. As protein: CASSVENRSNTEAFF.

The chain uses TRBV10-3 and TRBJ1-6; TRBD1 aligns across 8 bases. The V and J ends lost 2 bases and 5 bases, in that order; junction bases with no gene match: 2. The CDR3 covers 15 residues. Germline loops: CDR1 ENHRY, CDR2 SYGVKD. The DNA of the CDR3 is TGTGCCATCAGTGAGGGACAGGGCAATAATTCACCCCTCCACTTT. Amino acid sequence: CAISEGQGNNSPLHF.

Only one count was recorded for this clone. The V and J genes are TRBV28 and TRBJ2-1; D may be TRBD1 or TRBD2 (6 bases each). This CDR3 comprises 13 residues. V lost 7 bases and J lost 10, with 17 bases in between. In germline, CDR1 is MDHEN, CDR2 SYDVKM. This chain's CDR3 is CASTQGGQREQFF. Here the CDR3 DNA reads TGTGCCAGCACCCAAGGGGGGCAGCGGGAGCAGTTCTTC.

This clone was found once. The chain joins TRBV4-2 to TRBJ2-3; D is possibly TRBD2 (7 bases). Germline V gene sequence: CDR1 LGHNA, CDR2 YNFKEQ. The CDR3 is 14 amino acids. V lost 5 bases and J 7 bases, leaving 16 bases between the germline ends. CDR3 nucleotides: TGTGCCAGCAGCATAGGGGGGGGGCAAAATACGCAGTATTTT. It specifies CASSIGGGQNTQYF.

The CDR3: CASSSPGEVRNTEAFF. DNA for the CDR3: TGTGCCAGCAGTTCCCCCGGGGAGGTAAGGAACACTGAAGCTTTCTTT. This chain connects TRBV28 to TRBJ1-1; no reliable D call. The V gene's germline CDR1 is MDHEN and CDR2 SYDVKM. The CDR3 runs to 16 residues. V was shortened by 4 bases and J by 1 base, with 16 bases between the two germline ends.

The chain has TRBV15 and TRBJ1-2; 9 nucleotides line up with TRBD1. J gave up 3 bases and V 2 bases, and 4 bases lay outside the gene matches. This CDR3 region has 15 residues. Germline V lookup: CDR1 LNHNV, CDR2 YYDKDF (reference sequence). This chain's CDR3 is CATSRTRDRDYGYTF. CDR3 DNA: TGTGCCACCAGCAGAACCCGGGACAGGGACTATGGCTACACCTTC.

The chain couples TRBV6-1 to TRBJ1-2, with a possible D match to TRBD1 (5 bases). Trimming removed 1 base at V and 6 bases at J, with 12 bases between. The CDR3 has 14 residues. From germline, CDR1 is MNHNS and CDR2 SASEGT. The CDR3: CASSEGGELDGYTF. DNA of the CDR3: TGTGCCAGCAGTGAAGGAGGGGAGTTGGATGGCTACACCTTC.

V is TRBV10-3 and J is TRBJ2-3, with D maybe TRBD1 (5 bases). Looked up from germline, CDR1 is ENHRY and CDR2 is SYGVKD. The CDR3 extends over 15 amino acids. V gave up 0 bases and J gave up 6 bases, with 13 bases separating them. Here the CDR3 DNA reads TGTGCCATCAGTGAGTCGCTACTGGGGCGGGATACGCAGTATTTT. It is translated as CAISESLLGRDTQYF.